The rows below give T cell receptor beta chains drawn from one sample of a study of control samples from healthy donors and cancer patients. The assay was immunoSEQ multiplex PCR, and TCRdb's table has in-frame clones only and misses some. The sample has nearly 35,000 clones, approximately 93% seen once; the top ten hold 1.5% to 2%. Sequenced: PBMCs. These receptors were collected from a middle-aged man with colorectal cancer. Both conserved end residues are part of each CDR3. The order of the fields is J gene, V gene, clone size, CDR3 protein. Clone sizes are given selectively: once, few, many, or a class where the clone is expanded.

TRBJ1-5 TRBV2 few CASSGFGAGQPQHF
TRBJ1-1 TRBV20-1 NA CSAPDQEAFF
TRBJ1-1 TRBV12-3/TRBV12-4 NA CASSPVPSTEAFF
TRBJ2-7 TRBV11-1 NA CASSFGVSYEQYF
TRBJ1-3 TRBV6-5 NA CASRTGTLDRQAIYF
TRBJ2-3 TRBV14 NA CASSQPSTPYTQYF
TRBJ1-6 TRBV2 NA CASTKHNSPLHF
TRBJ1-4 TRBV18 NA CASSPPSRLGEKLFF
TRBJ2-7 TRBV20-1 NA CSARIGYEQYF
TRBJ1-5 TRBV15 NA CATSRDPYGQGMNSNQPQHF
TRBJ2-7 TRBV7-9 NA CASSLANPGDAYEQYF
TRBJ2-7 TRBV2 NA CASSRTGAEQYF
TRBJ2-7 TRBV4-2 NA CASRPGRGYEQYF
TRBJ1-1 TRBV6-5 NA CASITPGGNTEAFF
TRBJ1-2 TRBV19 NA CASSILPGQVDYGYTF
TRBJ2-1 TRBV3-1/TRBV3-2 NA CASSQDSRGSIPREQFF
TRBJ2-3 TRBV4-1 NA CASSQAGGLADTQYF
TRBJ2-2 TRBV27 once CASGRFVANTGELFF
TRBJ1-1 TRBV5-1 NA CASRRNSGTTVNTEAFF
TRBJ1-1 TRBV5-1 NA CASSFSGQGITEAFF
TRBJ2-5 TRBV3-1/TRBV3-2 once CASAWGQTQYF
TRBJ2-1 TRBV5-1 once CASSLEGSGGFNEQFF
TRBJ2-3 TRBV19 few CASSIRGGGLDTQYF
TRBJ1-1 TRBV7-9 NA CASSGLLEAFF
TRBJ1-1 TRBV27 NA CASSLRRNTEAFF
TRBJ1-1 TRBV15 NA CATSRATGTNTEAFF
TRBJ2-5 TRBV6-5 NA CASSRPGRVPETQYF
TRBJ1-1 TRBV14 NA CASSQDLRTEAFF
TRBJ1-4 TRBV6-2/TRBV6-3 NA CASRPASFQRPGARANEKLFF
TRBJ2-1 TRBV11-2 NA CASSLDRAESSYNEQFF
TRBJ1-5 TRBV6-5 NA CASAQGALSNQPQHF
TRBJ2-3 TRBV9 NA CASSASRQNAGTDTQYF
TRBJ1-1 TRBV7-3 NA CASSLKPATNTEAFF
TRBJ2-5 TRBV2 NA CASVRVRQETQYF
TRBJ1-1 TRBV6-5 NA CASKAGLNTEAFF
TRBJ2-7 TRBV6-5 NA CASSLRTSGGVEQYF
TRBJ2-6 TRBV7-2 NA CASSLGYGSGANVLTF
TRBJ2-1 TRBV7-9 NA CASSAEIGLAGGVEQFF
TRBJ1-2 TRBV6-5 NA CASRDRGRGFYGYTF
TRBJ2-7 TRBV6-5 NA CASSRLAGGREEQYF
TRBJ2-7 TRBV7-9 NA CASSLFGRGQGYEQYF
TRBJ2-3 TRBV3-1/TRBV3-2 once CASSRLAGGPGEAQYF
TRBJ2-7 TRBV5-6 NA CASSLGLAGINSYEQYF
TRBJ2-3 TRBV27 NA CASSSGVGTQYF
TRBJ2-1 TRBV5-6 NA CASSPGQGRFHNEQFF
TRBJ2-7 TRBV7-9 NA CASSLEQGAQYF
TRBJ1-4 TRBV5-1 NA CASSSEPALSNEKLFF
TRBJ1-4 TRBV7-2 NA CASSLAGVGNEKLFF
TRBJ1-1 TRBV7-9 NA CASSPRDGVGTEAFF
TRBJ2-7 TRBV12-2 NA CASRSPGQPYEQYF
TRBJ2-2 TRBV7-3 NA CASSPGHEAGELFF
TRBJ2-5 TRBV10-2 NA CATLSGGAWETQYF
TRBJ2-3 TRBV19 NA CASSPRLAGGPDTQYF
TRBJ1-2 TRBV11-3 NA CASSSGQTNYGYTF
TRBJ1-1 TRBV24-1 NA CATTQGINTEAFF
TRBJ2-7 TRBV12-5 NA CASGLVRSGWGYEQYF
TRBJ1-1 TRBV6-5 NA CASIPRNTEAFF
TRBJ1-6 TRBV6-1 few CASSEVSRSNSPLHF
TRBJ2-7 TRBV5-6 once CASSFAGAVYEQYF